The 31 T cell receptor beta chains listed next were all sequenced from one sample in a study of regulatory dendritic cells for organ transplantation. Profiling relied on immunoSEQ multiplex PCR, and the TCRdb table lists in-frame clones only, not all of them. Of over 9,000 clones listed, 72% are singletons. Sequencing input: memory CD8+ T cells from blood. Subset given: CD45RO+ memory T cells. The receptor source for this set is a human donor in good health.

The rearrangement joins TRBV11-2 to TRBJ1-2, with TRBD1 matching 7 bases. This CDR3 spans 15 amino acids. Trimming removed 5 bases from V and 2 bases from J; junction bases left unmatched: 8. CDR1 SGHAT and CDR2 FQNNGV come from the germline V gene. CDR3 sequence (DNA): TGTGCCAGCAGCCGAAAAGAGACAGGGAACTATGGCTACACCTTC. It specifies CASSRKETGNYGYTF. Complete variable domain (other parts from reference TRBV11-2 and TRBJ1-2): EAGVAQSPRYKIIEKRQSVAFWCNPISGHATLYWYQQILGQGPKLLIQFQNNGVVDDSQLPKDRFSAERLKGVDSTLKIQPAKLEDSAVYLCASSRKETGNYGYTFGSGTRLTVV.

This clone was seen a few times. The rearrangement uses TRBV4-2 and TRBJ2-7, with D possibly called TRBD1 or TRBD2 (6 bases each). The CDR3 extends over 14 amino acids. Per the germline V gene, CDR1 is LGHNA and CDR2 is YNFKEQ. V lost 1 base and J 4 bases, leaving 11 bases between the germline ends. CDR3 DNA sequence: TGTGCCAGCAGCCAAGGAACAGGGAGGTACGAGCAGTACTTC. Translated, it gives CASSQGTGRYEQYF.

V and J are TRBV7-8 and TRBJ2-2; no clear D. This CDR3 contains 17 residues. From germline, CDR1 is SGHVS and CDR2 FQNEAQ. V dropped 1 base and J dropped 0 bases, with 12 bases sitting between them. As DNA, the CDR3 is TGTGCCAGCAGCTTAGTGGCAACAGTTTCGAACACCGGGGAGCTGTTTTTT. Translated, it gives CASSLVATVSNTGELFF.

The rearrangement uses TRBV4-1 and TRBJ2-7, with 7 nucleotides matching TRBD2. The CDR3 covers 14 residues. CDR1 is MGHRA, CDR2 YSYEKL, per germline. V shed 1 base and J 3 bases; nucleotides not matched to a gene: 3. This CDR3 is CASSQGGGSYEQYF. As DNA, the CDR3 is TGCGCCAGCAGCCAAGGGGGCGGGAGCTACGAGCAGTACTTC.

This clone appeared a single time. This sequence joins TRBV5-1 and TRBJ1-2; 7 positions match TRBD1. The CDR3 is 11 amino acids. Trimming at V came to 7 bases and at J to 11 bases, leaving 8 bases not matched to a gene. Germline V gene lookup returns CDR1 SGHRS and CDR2 YFSETQ. CDR3 DNA sequence: TGCGCCAGCCGCCTAGAGGGGGCATACACCTTC. Translated, it gives CASRLEGAYTF.

This rearrangement joins TRBV14 to TRBJ2-7, with TRBD2 matching over 10 bases. The CDR3 is 16 amino acids. From germline, CDR1 is SGHDN and CDR2 FVKESK. J was trimmed by 5 bases and V by 1 base; bases with no gene match: 8. This chain's CDR3 is CASSQGPLAGSHEQYF. CDR3 sequence (DNA): TGTGCCAGCAGCCAAGGCCCACTAGCGGGGTCCCACGAGCAGTACTTC.

This sequence joins TRBV9 and TRBJ2-3; the match to TRBD2 covers 9 bases. V gave up 1 base and J gave up 2 bases; unmatched junction bases: 2. The CDR3 contains 15 residues. The V gene's germline CDR1 is SGDLS and CDR2 YYNGEE. CDR3 residues: CASSVSSGVTDTQYF. As DNA, the CDR3 is TGTGCCAGCAGCGTATCTAGCGGGGTCACAGATACGCAGTATTTT. Using reference TRBV9 and TRBJ2-3 for the parts outside the CDR3, the full variable domain is DSGVTQTPKHLITATGQRVTLRCSPRSGDLSVYWYQQSLDQGLQFLIQYYNGEERAKGNILERFSAQQFPDLHSELNLSSLELGDSALYFCASSVSSGVTDTQYFGPGTRLTVL.

The chain combines TRBV7-8 with TRBJ2-1; tentative D call: TRBD2 (6 bases). The germline CDR1 and CDR2 sequences are SGHVS and FQNEAQ. V shed 5 bases and J shed 0 bases, with 14 bases lying between them. The CDR3 sequence is 16 residues long. CDR3 bases: TGTGCCAGCAGCCCGGGGATCGGGGGCTCCTACAATGAGCAGTTCTTC. Encoded protein: CASSPGIGGSYNEQFF.

The chain recombines TRBV25-1 with TRBJ2-7; 14 bases fit TRBD2. Trimming took 7 bases from V and 1 from J; bases not matched to a gene: 3. The V gene's germline CDR1 is MGHDK and CDR2 SYGVNS. The CDR3 has 15 residues. The CDR3 loop is CASTGLAGGSYEQYF. The CDR3 nucleotides are TGTGCCAGCACCGGACTAGCGGGGGGATCCTACGAGCAGTACTTC.

This clone has more than one count but fewer than ten. The CDR3 is CATSTGANTGELFF. The DNA of the CDR3 is TGTGCCACCAGCACGGGCGCGAACACCGGGGAGCTGTTTTTT. J is TRBJ2-2 and V is TRBV15; D is unresolved. Germline CDR1 reads LNHNV; CDR2 reads YYDKDF (reference sequence). Between the trimmed V and J ends, which lost 4 bases and 0 bases, there was a span of 6 bases. This CDR3 region has 14 residues.

The V and J genes are TRBV6-1 and TRBJ1-2, with D possibly TRBD1 on 5 matching bases. Trimming took 3 bases from V and 3 from J, leaving 8 bases between them. The CDR3 is made up of 13 amino acids. Germline V gives CDR1 MNHNS, CDR2 SASEGT. The CDR3: CASSETAYYGYTF. As DNA, the CDR3 is TGTGCCAGCAGTGAGACAGCTTACTATGGCTACACCTTC.

This clone was picked up one time. The chain joins TRBV4-3 to TRBJ2-3; 9 bases map to TRBD1. CDR1 and CDR2 (germline): LGHNA, YSLEER. V dropped 1 base and J dropped 4; count of bases not matched to a gene: 9. This CDR3 is 17 amino acids long. CDR3 protein: CASSQAGVGQGSDTQYF. The CDR3 DNA reads as TGCGCCAGCAGCCAAGCGGGCGTAGGACAGGGGTCAGATACGCAGTATTTT.

This clone was observed a handful of times. J is TRBJ1-5 and V is TRBV7-2, with 7 bases matching TRBD1. V gave up 5 bases and J gave up 3 bases; unmatched junction bases: 7. Per germline, CDR1 SGHTA and CDR2 FQGNSA. This CDR3 spans 15 amino acids. CDR3 residues: CASSAQGGNNQPQHF. CDR3 in DNA: TGTGCCAGCAGCGCCCAAGGGGGCAACAATCAGCCCCAGCATTTT.

V is TRBV15 and J is TRBJ2-2; 7 nucleotides line up with TRBD2. V shed 1 base, J shed 1 base, and the junction held 6 bases outside the gene matches. Per germline, CDR1 LNHNV and CDR2 YYDKDF (reference sequence). This CDR3 contains 17 residues. The CDR3 DNA is TGTGCCACCAGCAGAGGAACTAGCGAATGGAACACCGGGGAGCTGTTTTTT. This encodes CATSRGTSEWNTGELFF. Combining the CDR3 with reference TRBV15 and TRBJ2-2 gives the whole variable domain DAMVIQNPRYQVTQFGKPVTLSCSQTLNHNVMYWYQQKSSQAPKLLFHYYDKDFNNEADTPDNFQSRRPNTSFCFLDIRSPGLGDTAMYLCATSRGTSEWNTGELFFGEGSRLTVL.

The chain recombines TRBV29-1 with TRBJ2-7; 7 nucleotides line up with TRBD1. From germline, CDR1 is SQVTM and CDR2 ANQGSEA. The CDR3 extends over 11 amino acids. V dropped 6 bases and J dropped 4; count of bases not matched to a gene: 3. The CDR3 DNA reads as TGCAGCGTCGGGACAGTATACGAGCAGTACTTC. Translation gives CSVGTVYEQYF.

The chain recombines TRBV15 with TRBJ2-2; 10 bases match TRBD1. J lost 4 bases, V lost 1 base, and 3 bases had no gene match. The CDR3 extends over 16 amino acids. Per germline, CDR1 LNHNV and CDR2 YYDKDF (reference sequence). CDR3 in amino acids: CATSRVTGGITGELFF. For the CDR3, the DNA is TGTGCCACCAGCAGAGTGACAGGGGGCATCACCGGGGAGCTGTTTTTT.

This chain links TRBV4-3 with TRBJ1-1; 7 bases line up with TRBD1. CDR1 LGHNA and CDR2 YSLEER come from the germline V gene. With 2 bases clipped from V and 11 bases from J, the junction kept 14 bases outside the gene matches. The CDR3 is 15 amino acids. The CDR3 sequence: CASSQMGTATLMAFF. The CDR3 coding sequence is TGCGCCAGCAGCCAAATGGGGACAGCGACGTTAATGGCTTTCTTT.

The CDR3 DNA is TGCAGCGTGGCCACCCCGGACGGCTGGGAGACCCAGTACTTC. Its translation is CSVATPDGWETQYF. J is TRBJ2-5 and V is TRBV29-1; D call uncertain. V was clipped by 6 bases and J by 5 bases, with 19 bases between them. The CDR3 is made up of 14 amino acids. CDR1 is SQVTM, CDR2 ANQGSEA, per germline.

The gene calls are TRBV4-1 and TRBJ1-1, with a possible D match to TRBD1 (6 bases). CDR1 MGHRA and CDR2 YSYEKL come from the germline V gene. V was shortened by 0 bases and J by 1 base, with 9 bases between the two germline ends. CDR3 size: 15 residues. CDR3 sequence reads: CASSQDFRGNTEAFF. CDR3 nucleotides: TGCGCCAGCAGCCAAGATTTCAGGGGGAACACTGAAGCTTTCTTT.

The chain carries TRBV7-9 and TRBJ1-2; possible D gene TRBD1, 5 bases. CDR1 SEHNR and CDR2 FQNEAQ come from the germline V gene (reference sequence). The CDR3 loop spans 15 amino acids. V was clipped by 4 bases and J by 8 bases, with 20 bases between them. The DNA for the CDR3 is TGTGCCAGCAGCTCGCTCCAATATGGGGCAGGAGGCTACACCTTC. It yields the protein CASSSLQYGAGGYTF.

This clone was recorded a few times. J is TRBJ2-6 and V is TRBV4-2; D call uncertain. The CDR3 runs 17 residues. Trimming removed 0 bases from V and 2 bases from J, with 11 bases in between. The germline gives CDR1 LGHNA, CDR2 YNFKEQ. The CDR3 spells CASSQDGPWAGANVLTF. As DNA, the CDR3 is TGTGCCAGCAGCCAAGATGGCCCCTGGGCTGGGGCCAACGTCCTGACTTTC.

The chain employs TRBV27 and TRBJ1-1; no clear D. The CDR3 covers 14 residues. Trimming pared 2 bases from V and 1 base from J, leaving 8 bases between. Germline V gives CDR1 MNHEY, CDR2 SMNVEV (reference sequence). The CDR3 loop is CASSLGSANTEAFF. DNA for the CDR3: TGTGCCAGCAGTTTAGGTTCGGCGAACACTGAAGCTTTCTTT.

By share of the sample, this clone is large (0.1 to 1%). J is TRBJ2-1 and V is TRBV11-1, with TRBD2 matching 8 bases. V was pared by 4 bases and J by 10 bases, with 6 bases of the junction left unmatched. Looked up from germline, CDR1 is SGHAT and CDR2 is FQDESV (reference sequence). The CDR3 contains 13 residues. CDR3 sequence reads: CASSSVSSGEQFF. The CDR3 DNA is TGTGCCAGCAGCTCAGTGTCTAGCGGGGAGCAGTTCTTC.

This clone was recorded only once. The chain combines TRBV7-9 with TRBJ2-7, with D tentatively TRBD1 (5 bases). Germline loops: CDR1 SEHNR, CDR2 FQNEAQ (reference sequence). The CDR3 loop spans 13 amino acids. V lost 5 bases, J lost 3 bases, and 11 bases lay in between. CDR3 sequence (DNA): TGTGCCAGCAGCCCTAGACAGTTCTACGAGCAGTACTTC. Residues: CASSPRQFYEQYF.

The V gene is TRBV27, the J gene TRBJ1-5; D is uncertain. The CDR3 has 14 amino acids. From germline, CDR1 is MNHEY and CDR2 SMNVEV (reference sequence). Trimming stripped 2 bases from V and 5 bases from J, with 10 bases between. The CDR3 region has the DNA TGTGCCAGCAGTTTACAGGCAGGCTATCAGCCCCAGCATTTT. It encodes CASSLQAGYQPQHF.

This clone was seen a few times. The V gene is TRBV15, the J gene TRBJ1-3; D is undetermined. CDR3 length equals 15 residues. V was pared by 5 bases and J by 3 bases, with 14 bases between. Germline V lookup: CDR1 LNHNV, CDR2 YYDKDF (reference sequence). The CDR3: CATSGGRDSGNTIYF. CDR3 coding DNA: TGTGCCACCAGCGGAGGGAGAGATAGTGGAAACACCATATATTTT.

This clone was picked up a small number of times. One end of the junction fails to match germline, which may point to a read error. The gene calls are TRBV7-7 and TRBJ2-1, with 12 nucleotides matching TRBD1. This CDR3 contains 15 residues. Germline V gene lookup returns CDR1 SSHAT and CDR2 FNYEAQ (reference sequence). CDR3 nucleotide sequence: TGTGCTAGCAGCTTGGGACAGGGGGCGCGGGGTGAGCAGTTCTTC. Translated: CASSLGQGARGEQFF.

The CDR3 loop is CASSEWTRLAGATSYF. CDR3 bases: TGTGCCAGCAGTGAATGGACTCGGCTAGCGGGGGCAACCTCGTACTTC. The V gene is TRBV6-1, the J gene TRBJ2-7; 10 nucleotides line up with TRBD2. Germline CDR1 reads MNHNS; CDR2 reads SASEGT. The CDR3 is 16 amino acids. Trimming cost V 2 bases and J 12 bases; bases outside gene matches: 16.

The chain carries TRBV7-9 and TRBJ2-1; the D gene is possibly TRBD1 (6 bases). The CDR3 has 13 residues. V lost 8 bases and J 8 bases, leaving 16 bases between the germline ends. Germline CDR1 and CDR2: SEHNR and FQNEAQ (reference sequence). In DNA, the CDR3 is TGTGCCAGCCAGGGGCCGAGGCAGGATGAGCAGTTCTTC. Its translation is CASQGPRQDEQFF. Variable domain in full (rest from reference TRBV7-9 and TRBJ2-1): DTGVSQNPRHKITKRGQNVTFRCDPISEHNRLYWYRQTLGQGPEFLTYFQNEAQLEKSRLLSDRFSAERPKGSFSTLEIQRTEQGDSAMYLCASQGPRQDEQFFGPGTRLTVL.

This clone was counted only a few times. The chain is built from TRBV11-2 and TRBJ2-4; 9 bases are a match to TRBD1. The CDR3 sequence is 14 residues long. Per the germline V gene, CDR1 is SGHAT and CDR2 is FQNNGV. After removal of 4 bases from V and 7 bases from J, the junction contained 5 bases not matched to a gene. CDR3 DNA sequence: TGTGCCAGCAGCTCACGGGACAGGGATAACATTCAGTACTTC. This codes for CASSSRDRDNIQYF. Supplemented by reference TRBV11-2 and TRBJ2-4, the full variable domain reads EAGVAQSPRYKIIEKRQSVAFWCNPISGHATLYWYQQILGQGPKLLIQFQNNGVVDDSQLPKDRFSAERLKGVDSTLKIQPAKLEDSAVYLCASSSRDRDNIQYFGAGTRLSVL.

Here the CDR3 DNA reads TGTGCCAGCCGCACACAGGGGAGGTCCTACGAGCAGTACTTC. Amino acids: CASRTQGRSYEQYF. The chain recombines TRBV28 with TRBJ2-7, with a weak D call TRBD1 (7 bases). The V gene lost 8 bases and the J gene lost 1 base, with 15 bases spanning the gap. CDR3 length: 14 residues. CDR1 and CDR2 from the germline V gene are MDHEN and SYDVKM.